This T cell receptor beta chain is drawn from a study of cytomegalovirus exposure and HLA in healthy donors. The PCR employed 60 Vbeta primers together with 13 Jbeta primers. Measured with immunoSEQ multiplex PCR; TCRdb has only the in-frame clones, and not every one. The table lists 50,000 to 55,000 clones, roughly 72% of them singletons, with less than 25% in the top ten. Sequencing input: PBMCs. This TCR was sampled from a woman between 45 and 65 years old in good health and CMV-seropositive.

DNA of the CDR3: TGTGCCAGTAGTATGAGGGGAGGCCAGCCCCAGCATTTT. Translated, it gives CASSMRGGQPQHF. The genes are TRBV19 and TRBJ1-5; D is possibly TRBD1 (5 bases). Germline V lookup: CDR1 LNHDA, CDR2 SQIVND (reference sequence). The CDR3 runs to 13 residues. V was shortened by 3 bases and J by 7 bases, with 10 bases between the two germline ends.